The following is a T cell receptor (beta chain) sequence with its context. Antigen unknown. CDR1 DFQATT and CDR2 SNEGSKA come from the germline V gene (reference sequence). Trimming at V came to 0 bases and at J to 2 bases, leaving 4 bases not matched to a gene. This CDR3 has 15 residues. This entry comes from a study of early T cells in non-severe SARS-CoV-2 infection. Study-wide background: With bulk RNA from unsorted whole blood as input, sequencing yielded unpaired chains.

TCRdb analysed the 5' RACE reads with MiXCR anew, one entry per CDR3 protein. Among tens of thousands of distinct CDR3 sequences listed, more than 10% were seen once. Study-wide results and limits: Anti-spike CD8 responses were favored in VDJdb matching, and private and CD4 specificities were missed.

The TCR comes from an adult who was a healthcare worker with PCR-confirmed SARS-CoV-2 infection or an uninfected control (not recorded which). The donor label of this sample is uncertain. Source: whole blood, taken at baseline. V is TRBV20-1 and J is TRBJ2-1, with TRBD1 matching 7 bases. The CDR3, as DNA: TGCAGTGCTAGAGATGACAGGGCTCCCTACAATGAGCAGTTCTTC. It encodes CSARDDRAPYNEQFF.